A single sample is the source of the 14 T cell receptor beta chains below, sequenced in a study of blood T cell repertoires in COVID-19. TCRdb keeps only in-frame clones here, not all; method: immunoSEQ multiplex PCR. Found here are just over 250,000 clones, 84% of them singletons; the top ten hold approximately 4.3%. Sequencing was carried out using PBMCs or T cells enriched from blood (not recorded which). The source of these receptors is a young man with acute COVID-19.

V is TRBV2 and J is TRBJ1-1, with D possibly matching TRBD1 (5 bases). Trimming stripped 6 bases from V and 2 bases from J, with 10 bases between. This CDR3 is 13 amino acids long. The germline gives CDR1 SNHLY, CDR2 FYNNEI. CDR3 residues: CASRTERNTEAFF. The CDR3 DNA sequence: TGTGCCAGCAGGACAGAGCGAAACACTGAAGCTTTCTTT.

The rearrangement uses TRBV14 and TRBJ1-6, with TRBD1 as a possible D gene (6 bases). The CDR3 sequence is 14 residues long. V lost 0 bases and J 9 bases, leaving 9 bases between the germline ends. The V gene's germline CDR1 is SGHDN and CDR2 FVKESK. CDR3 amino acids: CASSQEGARSPLHF. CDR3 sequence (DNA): TGTGCCAGCAGCCAAGAGGGGGCTCGTTCACCCCTCCACTTT.

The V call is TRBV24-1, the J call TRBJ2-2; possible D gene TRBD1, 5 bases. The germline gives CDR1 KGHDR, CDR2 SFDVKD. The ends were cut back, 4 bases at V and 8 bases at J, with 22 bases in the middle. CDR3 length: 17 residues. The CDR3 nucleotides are TGTGCCACCAGTGACCCGTACGGAGACAGAAACCGGGGGGAGCTGTTTTTT. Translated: CATSDPYGDRNRGELFF.

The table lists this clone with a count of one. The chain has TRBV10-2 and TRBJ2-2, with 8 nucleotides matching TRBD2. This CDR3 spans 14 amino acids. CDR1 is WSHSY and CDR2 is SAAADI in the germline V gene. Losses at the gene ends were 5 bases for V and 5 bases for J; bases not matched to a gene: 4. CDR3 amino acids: CASSPGGQTGELFF. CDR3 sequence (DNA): TGCGCCAGCAGTCCGGGGGGGCAGACCGGGGAGCTGTTTTTT.

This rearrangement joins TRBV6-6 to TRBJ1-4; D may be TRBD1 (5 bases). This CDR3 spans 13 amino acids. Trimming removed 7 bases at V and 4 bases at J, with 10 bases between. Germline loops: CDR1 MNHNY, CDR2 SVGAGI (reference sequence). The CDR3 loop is CASIDSNNEKLFF. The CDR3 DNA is TGTGCCAGCATTGACAGCAATAATGAAAAACTGTTTTTT.

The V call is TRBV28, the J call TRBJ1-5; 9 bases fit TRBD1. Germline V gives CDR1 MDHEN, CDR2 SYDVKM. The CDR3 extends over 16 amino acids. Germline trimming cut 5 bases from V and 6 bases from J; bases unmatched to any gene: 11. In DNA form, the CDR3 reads TGTGCCAGCAGTGGGTTTGGTGGACAGGGGCGTCAGCCCCAGCATTTT. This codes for CASSGFGGQGRQPQHF.

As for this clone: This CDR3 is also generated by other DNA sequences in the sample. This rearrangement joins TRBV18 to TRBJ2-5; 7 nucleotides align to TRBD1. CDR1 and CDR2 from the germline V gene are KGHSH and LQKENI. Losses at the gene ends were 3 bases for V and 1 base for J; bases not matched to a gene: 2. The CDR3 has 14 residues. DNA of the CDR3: TGTGCCAGCTCACCGAGGACAGGCCAAGAGACCCAGTACTTC. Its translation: CASSPRTGQETQYF.

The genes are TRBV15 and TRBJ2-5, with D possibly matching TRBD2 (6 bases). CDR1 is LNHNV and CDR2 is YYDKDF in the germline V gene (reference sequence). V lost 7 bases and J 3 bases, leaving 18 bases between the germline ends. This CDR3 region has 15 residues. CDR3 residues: CATTLISRGEETQYF. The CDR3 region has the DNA TGTGCCACCACTTTAATATCGCGCGGGGAAGAGACCCAGTACTTC.

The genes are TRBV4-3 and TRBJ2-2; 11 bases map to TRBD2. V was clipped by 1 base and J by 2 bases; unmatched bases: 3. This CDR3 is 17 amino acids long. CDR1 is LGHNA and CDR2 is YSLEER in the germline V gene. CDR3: CASSQVAGGINTGELFF. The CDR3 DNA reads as TGCGCCAGCAGCCAAGTAGCGGGAGGGATAAACACCGGGGAGCTGTTTTTT.

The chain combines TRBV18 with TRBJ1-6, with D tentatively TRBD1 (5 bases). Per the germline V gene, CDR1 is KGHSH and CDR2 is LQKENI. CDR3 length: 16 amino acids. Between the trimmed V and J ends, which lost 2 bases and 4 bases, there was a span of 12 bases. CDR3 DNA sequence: TGTGCCAGCTCACCAAATAACAGGCGGTATAATTCACCCCTCCACTTT. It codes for CASSPNNRRYNSPLHF.

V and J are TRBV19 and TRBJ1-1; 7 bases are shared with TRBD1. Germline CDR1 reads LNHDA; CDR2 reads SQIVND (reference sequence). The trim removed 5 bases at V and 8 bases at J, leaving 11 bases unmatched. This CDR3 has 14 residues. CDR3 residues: CASSWTGREGEAFF. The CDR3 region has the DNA TGTGCCAGTAGTTGGACAGGACGCGAGGGGGAAGCTTTCTTT.

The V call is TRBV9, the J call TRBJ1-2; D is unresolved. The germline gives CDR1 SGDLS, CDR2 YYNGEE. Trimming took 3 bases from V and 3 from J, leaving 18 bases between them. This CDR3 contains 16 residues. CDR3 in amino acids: CASSAEGSGLYYGYTF. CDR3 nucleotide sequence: TGTGCCAGCAGCGCCGAAGGTAGTGGACTTTACTATGGCTACACCTTC. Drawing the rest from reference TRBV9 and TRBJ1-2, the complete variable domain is DSGVTQTPKHLITATGQRVTLRCSPRSGDLSVYWYQQSLDQGLQFLIQYYNGEERAKGNILERFSAQQFPDLHSELNLSSLELGDSALYFCASSAEGSGLYYGYTFGSGTRLTVV.

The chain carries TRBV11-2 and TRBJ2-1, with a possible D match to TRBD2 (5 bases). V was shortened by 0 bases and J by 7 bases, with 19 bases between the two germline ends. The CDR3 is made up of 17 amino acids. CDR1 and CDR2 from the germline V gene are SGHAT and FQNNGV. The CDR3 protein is CASSLDLPSGVENEQFF. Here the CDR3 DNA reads TGTGCCAGCAGCTTAGATCTACCCAGCGGCGTCGAGAATGAGCAGTTCTTC.

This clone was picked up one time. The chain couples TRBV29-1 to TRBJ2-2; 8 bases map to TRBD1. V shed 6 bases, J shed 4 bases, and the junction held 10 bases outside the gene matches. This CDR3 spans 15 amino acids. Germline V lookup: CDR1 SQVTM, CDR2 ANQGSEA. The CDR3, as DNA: TGCAGCGTAAGAGACAGGGGAGGTACCACCGGGGAGCTGTTTTTT. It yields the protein CSVRDRGGTTGELFF.